This is a list of T cell receptor beta chains from one sample in a study of vaccination and CD4 T cells after COVID-19. For these receptors, no antigen is known. One entry per CDR3 protein, called by TCRdb with MiXCR from the PCR reads. The table includes roughly 15,000 distinct CDR3 sequences, 45% detected once. The sequencing here drew on CD4+ T cells from blood, cultured in vitro, taken before SARS-CoV-2 vaccination. These receptors came from a human donor who received a COVID-19 vaccine. The CDR3 runs from the conserved cysteine through the conserved F or W. Fields, in order: D gene, V gene, clone size, J gene, CDR3 DNA, CDR3 protein. The D gene is left open where the match is weak. A clone size is listed for some rows: how often the clone was seen (once, few, many), or a class if it is expanded.

TRBD2	TRBV7-2	.	TRBJ2-3	TGTGCCAGCAGCCCGCGGTGGGCGGGGGGGTCAGGAAGTACGCAGTATTTT	CASSPRWAGGSGSTQYF
.	TRBV19	.	TRBJ1-6	TGTGCCAGTAAACCGGGACAAGATAATTCACCCCTCCACTTT	CASKPGQDNSPLHF
TRBD2	TRBV14	.	TRBJ2-3	TGTGCCAGCAGTAAGACCCGGGGGGCAGATACGCAGTATTTT	CASSKTRGADTQYF
TRBD1	TRBV19	.	TRBJ1-1	TGTGCCAGTAGAGCTACCGACAGGGGGGAGTCGGCTTTCTTT	CASRATDRGESAFF
.	TRBV7-9	.	TRBJ1-1	TGTGCCAGCAGCCTCATTGGAAGGAACACTGAAGCTTTCTTT	CASSLIGRNTEAFF
.	TRBV30	few	TRBJ1-5	TGTGCCTGGAGTGTATCGAGACTAAATCAGCCCCAGCATTTT	CAWSVSRLNQPQHF
.	TRBV19	.	TRBJ2-7	TGTGCCAGCAGCCAAGGGACGGCCTCCTACGAGCAGTACTTC	CASSQGTASYEQYF
TRBD1	TRBV28	few	TRBJ1-1	TGTGCCAGTAGGCGACGGACAGGGGGGACTGAAGCTTTCTTT	CASRRRTGGTEAFF
.	TRBV20-1	.	TRBJ2-7	TGCAGTGTTCAGGACAGAGTCTCCTACGAGCAGTACTTC	CSVQDRVSYEQYF
.	TRBV7-9	few	TRBJ2-3	TGTGCCAGCAGCCAGCGGAGCACAGATACGCAGTATTTT	CASSQRSTDTQYF
TRBD2	TRBV2	once	TRBJ2-5	TGTGCCAGCAGTGAATTCATAGCGGGGGGGGAAGAGACCCAGTACTTC	CASSEFIAGGEETQYF
TRBD1	TRBV7-8	.	TRBJ1-2	TGTGCCAGCAGCATCGGGACAGTTGGTGGCTACACCTTC	CASSIGTVGGYTF
TRBD1	TRBV10-2	.	TRBJ2-5	TGCGCCAGCAGTGGGACAGGGGGAGCGGAGACCCAGTACTTC	CASSGTGGAETQYF
.	TRBV19	.	TRBJ2-2	TGTGCCAGTAGAGTTGGGGGGCCCGACACCGGGGAGCTGTTTTTT	CASRVGGPDTGELFF
.	TRBV6-1	few	TRBJ1-1	TGTGCCAGCAACGAGCCCGGGGCTTTCTTT	CASNEPGAFF
.	TRBV27	few	TRBJ2-2	TGTGCCAGCAGTTTATTGGACACCGGGGAGCTGTTTTTT	CASSLLDTGELFF
TRBD1	TRBV27	few	TRBJ1-6	TGTGCCAGCAGTTTATACCCAGGGGGCGCGAATAATTCACCCCTCCACTTT	CASSLYPGGANNSPLHF
.	TRBV6-4	.	TRBJ1-2	TGTGCCAGATATCGCCGGGTTCCCGGTCCTAACTATGGCTACACCTTC	CARYRRVPGPNYGYTF
.	TRBV2	few	TRBJ1-5	TGTGCCAGCACCACTCGGGGGGGCGATCAGCCCCAGCATTTT	CASTTRGGDQPQHF
.	TRBV6-1	few	TRBJ1-5	TGTGCCAGCACCTCGACACATAGCAATCAGCCCCAGCATTTT	CASTSTHSNQPQHF
.	TRBV6-5	few	TRBJ2-2	TGTGCCAGCAGTTACAACACCGGGGAGCTGTTTTTT	CASSYNTGELFF
TRBD1	TRBV6-1	.	TRBJ1-1	TGTGCCAGCAGACAGACCGGGACAGGACCTGAAGCTTTCTTT	CASRQTGTGPEAFF
TRBD2	TRBV11-3	.	TRBJ2-5	TGTGCCAGCAGCCATCGTAGCGGGGCCGGAGAGACCCAGTACTTC	CASSHRSGAGETQYF
TRBD1	TRBV6-5	.	TRBJ1-1	TGTGCCAGCAGTTTCACAGGGGTGGGAACTGGGGCGTCTGAAGCTTTCTTT	CASSFTGVGTGASEAFF
.	TRBV7-8	.	TRBJ1-6	TGTGCCAGCAGCTTAGAGGGTCAGGGTGCTAGGAATTCACCCCTCCACTTT	CASSLEGQGARNSPLHF
TRBD2	TRBV24-1	.	TRBJ2-3	TGTGCCACGGAGGGACTAGCGGGGTCGTCAGATACGCAGTATTTT	CATEGLAGSSDTQYF
TRBD2	TRBV25-1	.	TRBJ2-2	TGTGCCAGCAGTGAATATCCAGCGGGGGGCCCCGGGGAGCTGTTTTTT	CASSEYPAGGPGELFF
.	TRBV30	few	TRBJ2-7	TGTGCCTGGGGAGCAGGGCTCAGCTCCTACGAGCAGTACTTC	CAWGAGLSSYEQYF
.	TRBV6-1	few	TRBJ2-3	TGTGCCAGCAGTGAATACCGTGGTAGCACAGATACGCAGTATTTT	CASSEYRGSTDTQYF
.	TRBV6-1	few	TRBJ1-6	TGTGCCAGCAGTAGACGGGAGGGGAGATCCAATTCACCCCTCCACTTT	CASSRREGRSNSPLHF
TRBD2	TRBV24-1	.	TRBJ2-3	TGTGCCACCAGTGACCTAGGGACTAGCGCCAACACAGATACGCAGTATTTT	CATSDLGTSANTDTQYF
.	TRBV5-4	few	TRBJ2-7	TGTGCCAGCAGCTTAGGACGTCGAGACTACGAGCAGTACTTC	CASSLGRRDYEQYF
.	TRBV21-1	.	TRBJ2-1	TGTGCCAGCCGGAGGGACAGGGACGACTCCTACAATGAGCAGTTCTTC	CASRRDRDDSYNEQFF
.	TRBV10-3	.	TRBJ1-5	TGTGCCATCAGTGCCACAGATGTCAATCAGCCCCAGCATTTT	CAISATDVNQPQHF
.	TRBV20-1	once	TRBJ2-7	TGCAGTGCTAGATCTCTAGGGACACGCGACGAGCAGTACTTC	CSARSLGTRDEQYF
.	TRBV6-1	.	TRBJ2-1	TGTGCCAGCAGTCCCGGGATAAGGGGTGGCAATGAGCAGTTCTTC	CASSPGIRGGNEQFF
.	TRBV6-1	few	TRBJ2-7	TGTGCCAGCAGAAAACAGGGTGGGACCCACGAGCAGTACTTC	CASRKQGGTHEQYF
.	TRBV2	.	TRBJ2-2	TGTGCCAGCAGTGATCGAGGGCATGGGACCTGGGGAAACACCGGGGAGCTGTTTTTT	CASSDRGHGTWGNTGELFF
TRBD1	TRBV30	.	TRBJ1-5	TGTGCCTGGAACGACAGGGGCCCCCACAATCAGCCCCAGCATTTT	CAWNDRGPHNQPQHF
TRBD1	TRBV30	.	TRBJ1-2	TGTGCCTGGAGTTCGTTGTTACAGGGGGCAGGTGGCTACACCTTC	CAWSSLLQGAGGYTF
.	TRBV5-4	few	TRBJ2-5	TGTGCCAGCAGCTTGGACGGGGGTGGAGAGACCCAGTACTTC	CASSLDGGGETQYF
.	TRBV12-3/TRBV12-4	once	TRBJ1-1	TGTGCCAGCAGTAATGGGGACGGTGAAGCTTTCTTT	CASSNGDGEAFF
TRBD2	TRBV11-2	few	TRBJ2-5	TGTGCCAGCAGCTTAGTTCTAGCGGGGGGAACCCAGTACTTC	CASSLVLAGGTQYF
TRBD2	TRBV20-1	few	TRBJ2-5	TGCAGTGCTAGACCTAGCGGGGGATCAGCCCAGTACTTC	CSARPSGGSAQYF
TRBD2	TRBV20-1	.	TRBJ2-3	TGCAGTGCTAGTTCAGGCGCTAGCGGGGGGACAGATACGCAGTATTTT	CSASSGASGGTDTQYF
TRBD2	TRBV10-1	few	TRBJ2-3	TGCGCCAGCAGTGAGTTACCTAGCGGGGGATTGGATACGCAGTATTTT	CASSELPSGGLDTQYF
.	TRBV7-9	few	TRBJ1-2	TGTGCCAGCAGCCCGGGCCGCACTAACTATGGCTACACCTTC	CASSPGRTNYGYTF
.	TRBV19	.	TRBJ1-5	TGTGCCAGTAGTATAGTTGAGGGGGGCTCTAGCAATCAGCCCCAGCATTTT	CASSIVEGGSSNQPQHF
.	TRBV7-3	.	TRBJ2-3	TGTGCCAGCAGCTTAAGCGACGCTAGCACAGATACGCAGTATTTT	CASSLSDASTDTQYF
.	TRBV5-4	.	TRBJ2-2	TGTGCCAGCACACTGGACTCAGCGGTCACCGGGGAGCTGTTTTTT	CASTLDSAVTGELFF
TRBD2	TRBV19	few	TRBJ2-1	TGTGCCAGTAGTATATTGGGAGCGGGGGGCCGCAATGAGCAGTTCTTC	CASSILGAGGRNEQFF
.	TRBV5-8	.	TRBJ2-3	TGTGCCAGCAGCCCGCCGGGGCCGGCAGATACGCAGTATTTT	CASSPPGPADTQYF
.	TRBV15	.	TRBJ2-5	TGTGCCACCAGCAGAGATTGGCGTTTTGGAGAGACCCAGTACTTC	CATSRDWRFGETQYF
TRBD1	TRBV6-1	.	TRBJ2-1	TGTGCCAGCACCGGACAGGGCTCCCCCAATGAGCAGTTCTTC	CASTGQGSPNEQFF
TRBD1	TRBV15	few	TRBJ2-4	TGTGCCACCAGCTCGACAGGGGCGTGGATGAAAGCCAAAAACATTCAGTACTTC	CATSSTGAWMKAKNIQYF
.	TRBV11-3	.	TRBJ2-3	TGTGCCAGCAGCTTAGATCCGGGCCGCACAGATACGCAGTATTTT	CASSLDPGRTDTQYF
.	TRBV29-1	.	TRBJ1-2	TGCAGCGTTGGGGACGTTGGGGGCGGCTACACCTTC	CSVGDVGGGYTF
.	TRBV19	.	TRBJ2-1	TGTGCCAGTAGGGTCGTTGGGGACTCTTCCAATGAGCAGTTCTTC	CASRVVGDSSNEQFF
.	TRBV20-1	few	TRBJ2-3	TGCAGTGCTTACCCGGACAATCTCATGCCAGATACGCAGTATTTT	CSAYPDNLMPDTQYF